The 29 T cell receptor beta chains reported below all come from one sample, sequenced in a study of cytomegalovirus exposure and HLA in healthy donors (dated by TCRdb to the late 2010s). Library preparation used the immunoSEQ multiplex PCR assay. For the multiplex PCR, a mixture combining 60 forward primers for TCR Vbeta segments and 13 reverse primers for TCR Jbeta segments was used. TCRdb stores this immuneACCESS table with in-frame sequences only. Part of the clones is absent; in the studies checked, under half of the shortfall reflects unresolved V genes, and no reason is known for the rest. Recorded for this sample are approximately 220,000 clones; roughly 82% of them occurred a single time. The biggest ten clones account for roughly 6% of the sample. The sequenced sample was PBMCs. Receptors originate from a middle-aged man in good health and CMV-seropositive.

A single count supports this clone. This chain uses TRBV5-1 with TRBJ2-1, with a weak D call TRBD1 (5 bases). From germline, CDR1 is SGHRS and CDR2 YFSETQ. The CDR3 spans 20 residues. With 3 bases removed from V and 6 bases from J, the gap between germline ends came to 31 bases. As DNA, the CDR3 is TGCGCCAGCAGCTCCCCCCCTGGTCGGACAATTCTGTCAATGAGCAATGAGCAGTTCTTC. As protein: CASSSPPGRTILSMSNEQFF.

The chain joins TRBV7-3 to TRBJ2-4, with TRBD1 matching over 7 bases. J was trimmed by 1 base and V by 5 bases; bases with no gene match: 8. The CDR3 runs 16 residues. Germline V gene sequence: CDR1 SGHTA, CDR2 FQGTGA. For the CDR3, the DNA is TGTGCCAGCAGCGCCGAGACAGGGATGGCCAAAAACATTCAGTACTTC. It is translated as CASSAETGMAKNIQYF.

V is TRBV30 and J is TRBJ2-1, with a tentative D call TRBD2 (6 bases). Trimming removed 2 bases at V and 7 bases at J, with 6 bases between. Germline CDR1 reads GTSNPN; CDR2 reads SVGIG (reference sequence). This CDR3 region has 11 residues. This CDR3 is CAWSRGNEQFF. As DNA, the CDR3 is TGTGCCTGGAGTCGGGGGAATGAGCAGTTCTTC.

The CDR3 is CASSVRGGTDTQYF. In nucleotides, the CDR3 is TGTGCCAGCAGTGTCAGGGGCGGCACAGATACGCAGTATTTT. The V call is TRBV2, the J call TRBJ2-3, with a possible D match to TRBD1 (6 bases). The germline gives CDR1 SNHLY, CDR2 FYNNEI. V lost 4 bases and J 1 base, leaving 9 bases between the germline ends. The CDR3 has 14 residues. Based on the CDR3 plus reference TRBV2 and TRBJ2-3, the full variable domain is EPEVTQTPSHQVTQMGQEVILRCVPISNHLYFYWYRQILGQKVEFLVSFYNNEISEKSEIFDDQFSVERPDGSNFTLKIRSTKLEDSAMYFCASSVRGGTDTQYFGPGTRLTVL.

The chain employs TRBV19 and TRBJ1-5, with a tentative D call TRBD1 (6 bases). Per germline, CDR1 LNHDA and CDR2 SQIVND (reference sequence). The V and J ends lost 5 bases and 0 bases respectively, with 20 bases between them. This CDR3 is built from 18 residues. CDR3 region: CASSLGRGGPLSNQPQHF. The CDR3 DNA follows: TGTGCCAGTAGTTTGGGTCGAGGGGGACCACTTAGCAATCAGCCCCAGCATTTT. Filled out from reference TRBV19 and TRBJ1-5, the complete variable domain reads DGGITQSPKYLFRKEGQNVTLSCEQNLNHDAMYWYRQDPGQGLRLIYYSQIVNDFQKGDIAEGYSVSREKKESFPLTVTSAQKNPTAFYLCASSLGRGGPLSNQPQHFGDGTRLSIL.

V usage is TRBV14 and J usage is TRBJ2-7, with 14 bases identical to TRBD2. Germline V gene sequence: CDR1 SGHDN, CDR2 FVKESK. Trimming took 6 bases from V and 1 from J; bases not matched to a gene: 2. This CDR3 spans 15 amino acids. The CDR3 DNA sequence: TGTGCCAGCAGTCGGACTAGCGGGAGGTCCTACGAGCAGTACTTC. It specifies CASSRTSGRSYEQYF. The whole variable domain, filled in from reference TRBV14 and TRBJ2-7, reads EAGVTQFPSHSVIEKGQTVTLRCDPISGHDNLYWYRRVMGKEIKFLLHFVKESKQDESGMPNNRFLAERTGGTYSTLKVQPAELEDSGVYFCASSRTSGRSYEQYFGPGTRLTVT.

J is TRBJ2-7 and V is TRBV6-1; D might be TRBD1 (6 bases). CDR1 is MNHNS, CDR2 SASEGT, per germline. The V end lost 3 bases, the J end lost 2 bases, and 11 bases lay between the germline ends. This CDR3 spans 14 amino acids. The CDR3 is CASSDGPGAYEQYF. DNA of the CDR3: TGTGCCAGCAGTGATGGCCCAGGGGCCTACGAGCAGTACTTC.

This rearrangement joins TRBV6-1 to TRBJ2-1; 11 nucleotides agree with TRBD2. Germline V gene lookup returns CDR1 MNHNS and CDR2 SASEGT. V was pared by 3 bases and J by 7 bases, with 5 bases of the junction left unmatched. This CDR3 contains 15 residues. Here the CDR3 reads CASSDSGRAKNEQFF. The CDR3 nucleotides read TGTGCCAGCAGTGATAGCGGGAGGGCGAAGAATGAGCAGTTCTTC.

This chain links TRBV19 with TRBJ1-1; D is uncertain. The ends were cut back, 3 bases at V and 4 bases at J, with 12 bases in the middle. From germline, CDR1 is LNHDA and CDR2 SQIVND (reference sequence). CDR3 size: 14 residues. The CDR3 DNA is TGTGCCAGTAGTATTTCCGGTCTATTCACTGAAGCTTTCTTT. It specifies CASSISGLFTEAFF. The variable domain in full, with the rest retrieved from reference TRBV19 and TRBJ1-1, is DGGITQSPKYLFRKEGQNVTLSCEQNLNHDAMYWYRQDPGQGLRLIYYSQIVNDFQKGDIAEGYSVSREKKESFPLTVTSAQKNPTAFYLCASSISGLFTEAFFGQGTRLTVV.

The V gene is TRBV29-1, the J gene TRBJ1-1; 7 nucleotides agree with TRBD1. CDR3 size: 15 residues. Germline V gene data show CDR1 as SQVTM and CDR2 as ANQGSEA. The junction had 5 bases not matched to a gene; V was cut back by 1 base and J by 0 bases. CDR3 protein: CSVEGRGGMNTEAFF. CDR3 nucleotide sequence: TGCAGCGTTGAAGGGAGAGGGGGCATGAACACTGAAGCTTTCTTT.

V and J are TRBV6-5 and TRBJ2-7, with TRBD1 matching over 10 bases. This CDR3 contains 12 residues. Germline values: CDR1 MNHEY, CDR2 SVGAGI. V shed 10 bases and J 5 bases; nucleotides not matched to a gene: 5. CDR3 sequence: CATRDRGHEQYF. The DNA of the CDR3 is TGTGCCACACGGGACAGGGGCCACGAGCAGTACTTC.

This clone was seen a single time. The rearrangement links TRBV4-1 to TRBJ2-1; a possible D gene is TRBD2 (6 bases). CDR3 length equals 17 residues. CDR1 and CDR2 (germline): MGHRA, YSYEKL. Trimming took 0 bases from V and 3 from J, leaving 15 bases between them. The CDR3 DNA sequence: TGCGCCAGCAGCCAAGATCCCCGGGACTCCGTCTACAATGAGCAGTTCTTC. It yields the protein CASSQDPRDSVYNEQFF.

In its sample, this clone was seen a few times. The rearrangement links TRBV5-1 to TRBJ1-4; 9 nucleotides align to TRBD1. CDR3 length: 14 amino acids. V lost 7 bases to trimming and J lost 7 bases; unmatched junction nucleotides: 8. Germline CDR1 SGHRS, CDR2 YFSETQ. The chain's CDR3 is CASGPGQGFEKLFF. The CDR3 DNA reads as TGCGCCAGCGGGCCGGGACAGGGATTTGAAAAACTGTTTTTT.

The V gene is TRBV27, the J gene TRBJ2-7, with 9 bases lining up with TRBD2. Losses at the gene ends were 0 bases for V and 4 bases for J; bases not matched to a gene: 10. Per the germline V gene, CDR1 is MNHEY and CDR2 is SMNVEV (reference sequence). The CDR3 totals 17 residues. The CDR3 here is CASSLSPPLAGRYEQYV. The CDR3 region has the DNA TGTGCCAGCAGTTTATCCCCCCCCCTAGCGGGAAGGTACGAGCAGTACGTC.

CDR3 amino acids: CASSPQASGGTNEQFF. DNA for the CDR3: TGTGCCAGCAGCCCCCAGGCTAGCGGGGGAACCAATGAGCAGTTCTTC. The gene calls are TRBV11-2 and TRBJ2-1; TRBD2 aligns across 10 bases. This CDR3 has 16 amino acids. V gave up 5 bases and J gave up 6 bases; unmatched junction bases: 10. The germline V gene has CDR1 SGHAT and CDR2 FQNNGV.

The V gene is TRBV30, the J gene TRBJ2-7; possible D gene TRBD1, 5 bases. The CDR3 runs 11 residues. Trimming pared 4 bases from V and 3 bases from J, leaving 7 bases between. Per the germline V gene, CDR1 is GTSNPN and CDR2 is SVGIG (reference sequence). The CDR3 is CAWTGNYEQYF. DNA for the CDR3: TGTGCCTGGACAGGGAACTACGAGCAGTACTTC.

The V call is TRBV11-2, the J call TRBJ1-2; the match to TRBD1 covers 8 bases. In germline, CDR1 is SGHAT, CDR2 FQNNGV. J gave up 6 bases and V 2 bases, and 5 bases lay outside the gene matches. CDR3 length: 14 amino acids. The CDR3, as DNA: TGTGCCAGCAGCTTACAGGGGGCATTTGATGGCTACACCTTC. Amino acids: CASSLQGAFDGYTF.

The chain has TRBV5-1 and TRBJ2-2; 10 nucleotides line up with TRBD1. This CDR3 is 17 amino acids long. J was trimmed by 3 bases and V by 4 bases; bases with no gene match: 9. Germline V lookup: CDR1 SGHRS, CDR2 YFSETQ. CDR3 coding DNA: TGCGCCAGCAGCAGGGATCCGGGACAGGGGCACACCGGGGAGCTGTTTTTT. This encodes CASSRDPGQGHTGELFF.

V gene TRBV9 combines with J gene TRBJ2-3; possibly TRBD2 for D (5 bases). V was trimmed by 3 bases and J by 1 base, leaving 12 bases between them. CDR3 length equals 15 residues. The germline V gene has CDR1 SGDLS and CDR2 YYNGEE. For the CDR3, the DNA is TGTGCCAGCAGCGAATCAGGAGGCCGCACAGATACGCAGTATTTT. This translates into CASSESGGRTDTQYF. Supplemented by reference TRBV9 and TRBJ2-3, the full variable domain reads DSGVTQTPKHLITATGQRVTLRCSPRSGDLSVYWYQQSLDQGLQFLIQYYNGEERAKGNILERFSAQQFPDLHSELNLSSLELGDSALYFCASSESGGRTDTQYFGPGTRLTVL.

This chain links TRBV19 with TRBJ1-2; TRBD1 matches 8 bases. The V and J ends lost 5 bases and 7 bases, in that order; junction bases with no gene match: 9. The germline V gene has CDR1 LNHDA and CDR2 SQIVND (reference sequence). This CDR3 contains 14 residues. The CDR3 region is CASSFRGQAGGYTF. CDR3 bases: TGTGCCAGTAGTTTTCGGGGACAGGCCGGTGGCTACACCTTC.

V is TRBV4-1 and J is TRBJ1-1; 7 nucleotides align to TRBD1. V lost 1 base, J lost 1 base, and 6 bases stayed unmatched. CDR3 size: 16 residues. From germline, CDR1 is MGHRA and CDR2 YSYEKL. The CDR3: CASSQGRGRENTEAFF. The CDR3 bases are TGCGCCAGCAGCCAAGGGAGGGGGCGCGAGAACACTGAAGCTTTCTTT.

V is TRBV7-8 and J is TRBJ2-7, with TRBD2 identical over 11 bases. V lost 2 bases, J lost 4 bases, and 7 bases stayed unmatched. The CDR3 spans 16 residues. Germline values: CDR1 SGHVS, CDR2 FQNEAQ. The CDR3 DNA is TGTGCCAGCAGCTTAACGATAGCGGGAGGGCCTTACGAGCAGTACGTC. Its translation is CASSLTIAGGPYEQYV.

The chain has TRBV6-5 and TRBJ1-1; tentatively, D is TRBD1 (5 bases). Germline V gene lookup returns CDR1 MNHEY and CDR2 SVGAGI. This CDR3 region has 12 residues. The CDR3 here is CASGGKGTEAFF. The CDR3 bases are TGTGCTAGCGGGGGGAAGGGAACTGAAGCTTTCTTT.

This clone was detected only a few times. V gene TRBV11-2 combines with J gene TRBJ2-7, with D hard to call. The germline CDR1 and CDR2 sequences are SGHAT and FQNNGV. Trimming stripped 0 bases from V and 4 bases from J, with 10 bases between. The CDR3 is made up of 14 amino acids. This CDR3 is CASSLDRGFYEQYV. CDR3 sequence (DNA): TGTGCCAGCAGCTTAGATCGAGGATTTTACGAGCAGTACGTC.

This rearrangement joins TRBV5-5 to TRBJ1-1; no definite D call. The germline V and J ends were trimmed by 5 bases and 4 bases, with 12 bases remaining between them. Germline lookup yields CDR1 SGHKS and CDR2 YYEKEE (reference sequence). CDR3 length equals 13 residues. In DNA, the CDR3 is TGTGCCAGCAGTGGAGGGTTGGGCACTGAAGCTTTCTTT. Translating gives CASSGGLGTEAFF. The whole variable domain, remainder taken from reference TRBV5-5 and TRBJ1-1, is DAGVTQSPTHLIKTRGQQVTLRCSPISGHKSVSWYQQVLGQGPQFIFQYYEKEERGRGNFPDRFSARQFPNYSSELNVNALLLGDSALYLCASSGGLGTEAFFGQGTRLTVV.

The rearrangement uses TRBV5-1 and TRBJ2-7; 7 bases align to TRBD1. This CDR3 has 14 amino acids. Germline lookup yields CDR1 SGHRS and CDR2 YFSETQ. Trimming took 1 base from V and 0 from J; bases not matched to a gene: 1. CDR3 residues: CASSLTGDSYEQYV. The CDR3 DNA reads TGCGCCAGCAGCTTGACAGGGGACTCCTACGAGCAGTACGTC.

The chain couples TRBV6-1 to TRBJ2-1; perhaps TRBD2 as D (6 bases). The CDR3 contains 14 residues. CDR1 is MNHNS, CDR2 SASEGT, per germline. Trimming removed 0 bases from V and 11 bases from J, with 14 bases in between. The CDR3 loop reads CASSEALLRGKQFF. CDR3 nucleotides: TGTGCCAGCAGTGAAGCGCTTCTCCGGGGGAAGCAGTTCTTC.

As DNA, the CDR3 is TGTGCCCTGATTGCGGGCCGCACGAACACCGGGGAGCTGTTTTTT. It translates to CALIAGRTNTGELFF. V usage is TRBV30 and J usage is TRBJ2-2; possible D gene TRBD2, 5 bases. The CDR3 loop spans 15 amino acids. Germline V gene data show CDR1 as GTSNPN and CDR2 as SVGIG (reference sequence). The V end was cut by 8 bases, the J end by 0 bases, with 16 bases between.

This sequence joins TRBV11-2 and TRBJ2-5; 8 bases align to TRBD1. Germline lookup yields CDR1 SGHAT and CDR2 FQNNGV. This CDR3 has 14 amino acids. V gave up 5 bases and J gave up 5 bases; unmatched junction bases: 7. For the CDR3, the DNA is TGTGCCAGCAGCCCGGACAGGGTCGGGGAGACCCAGTACTTC. Encoded protein: CASSPDRVGETQYF.